The 17 T cell receptor beta chains below all came from one sample that was sequenced in a study of blood T cell repertoires in COVID-19 (dated by TCRdb to the early 2020s). The library was produced with the immunoSEQ multiplex PCR assay. TCRdb retrieved this table from immuneACCESS and kept in-frame rearrangements only. Not all clones are present; in checked studies, unresolved V genes account for under half, and no reason is known for the remainder. The sample has under 15,000 clones on record, 83% of them singletons. Clones ranked in the top ten supply 20% to 25% of the sample. The sequencing sample was made of peripheral blood. Receptor source: a man aged 40-49 years with active or convalescent COVID-19.

This clone was found a few times. V is TRBV4-1 and J is TRBJ2-6; the D is unclear. V lost 0 bases to trimming and J lost 0 bases, with 6 bases between them. Germline-derived CDR1 and CDR2 are MGHRA and YSYEKL. The CDR3 is 16 amino acids. In DNA form, the CDR3 reads TGCGCCAGCAGCCAAGATGAGGCCTCTGGGGCCAACGTCCTGACTTTC. This encodes CASSQDEASGANVLTF.

The CDR3 nucleotides read TGTGCCAGCAGCTTACTTGGGACTAGCGGTTACAATGAGCAGTTCTTC. This codes for CASSLLGTSGYNEQFF. The V call is TRBV7-3, the J call TRBJ2-1; 11 bases are shared with TRBD2. J gave up 4 bases and V 2 bases, and 4 bases lay outside the gene matches. Germline CDR1 reads SGHTA; CDR2 reads FQGTGA. The CDR3 is 16 amino acids.

This clone is termed medium-sized. The chain links TRBV7-2 to TRBJ2-5; 11 nucleotides line up with TRBD2. The CDR3 length is 16 residues. V gave up 6 bases and J gave up 4 bases; unmatched junction bases: 10. Germline assignment: CDR1 SGHTA and CDR2 FQGNSA. For the CDR3, the DNA is TGTGCCAGCAGACGTTGGACTAGCGGGCCGAGAGAGACCCAGTACTTC. Its translation is CASRRWTSGPRETQYF.

The J gene is TRBJ1-2, the V gene TRBV19; 7 bases are a match to TRBD1. The V and J ends lost 2 bases and 8 bases, in that order; junction bases with no gene match: 8. This CDR3 region has 14 residues. In germline, CDR1 is LNHDA, CDR2 SQIVND (reference sequence). Here the CDR3 reads CASSISDRENGYTF. The CDR3 DNA reads TGTGCCAGTAGTATAAGCGACAGGGAGAACGGCTACACCTTC.

This clone was recorded only once. This chain links TRBV7-2 with TRBJ2-7; 7 nucleotides agree with TRBD1. Germline CDR1 reads SGHTA; CDR2 reads FQGNSA. With 4 bases clipped from V and 5 bases from J, the junction kept 5 bases outside the gene matches. The CDR3 has 13 residues. The DNA for the CDR3 is TGTGCCAGCAGCTCTAGCACAGGGGACGAGCAGTACTTC. Translating it yields CASSSSTGDEQYF.

The chain carries TRBV23-1 and TRBJ1-1, with 12 bases aligning to TRBD1. TRBV23-1 is marked as an open reading frame, function uncertain. CDR3 length: 17 amino acids. Germline trimming cut 4 bases from V and 4 bases from J; bases unmatched to any gene: 10. The CDR3 sequence: CASSRGTGGPSLTEAFF. The CDR3, as DNA: TGCGCCAGCAGTCGGGGGACAGGGGGCCCTAGTCTCACTGAAGCTTTCTTT.

The chain recombines TRBV3-1 (or the pseudogene TRBV3-2) with TRBJ2-3; 9 bases fit TRBD1. V dropped 4 bases and J dropped 2; count of bases not matched to a gene: 4. Germline lookup yields CDR1 LGHDT and CDR2 YNNKEL (reference sequence). CDR3 length: 15 residues. As DNA, the CDR3 is TGTGCCAGCAGCCCAGGGACAGGGTTCACAGATACGCAGTATTTT. It codes for CASSPGTGFTDTQYF.

J is TRBJ2-7 and V is TRBV11-2; 8 nucleotides line up with TRBD2. Losses at the gene ends were 5 bases for V and 0 bases for J; bases not matched to a gene: 6. Germline assignment: CDR1 SGHAT and CDR2 FQNNGV. This CDR3 comprises 15 residues. The CDR3, as DNA: TGTGCCAGCAGCCCCGGGAGGGCGAGCTCCTACGAGCAGTACTTC. Amino acids: CASSPGRASSYEQYF.

This chain links TRBV11-1 with TRBJ2-3; TRBD2 aligns across 7 bases. The ends lost 1 base at V and 4 bases at J; junction bases unmatched: 8. Germline V gene lookup returns CDR1 SGHAT and CDR2 FQDESV (reference sequence). This CDR3 spans 16 amino acids. CDR3 sequence (DNA): TGTGCCAGCAGCTTAGGGGGGAGGGCCTCGTCAGATACGCAGTATTTT. As protein: CASSLGGRASSDTQYF. Based on the CDR3 plus reference TRBV11-1 and TRBJ2-3, the full variable domain is EAEVAQSPRYKITEKSQAVAFWCDPISGHATLYWYRQILGQGPELLVQFQDESVVDDSQLPKDRFSAERLKGVDSTLKIQPAELGDSAMYLCASSLGGRASSDTQYFGPGTRLTVL.

The V gene is TRBV6-6, the J gene TRBJ1-1; no reliable D call. Trimming left V 2 bases short and J 3 bases short, with 10 bases between. The CDR3 has 14 residues. CDR1 and CDR2 from the germline V gene are MNHNY and SVGAGI (reference sequence). The CDR3 DNA sequence: TGTGCCAGCAGTTACGCTACAGAGTACACTGAAGCTTTCTTT. Translation gives CASSYATEYTEAFF.

The rearrangement uses TRBV5-6 and TRBJ2-2; TRBD2 might be the D (6 bases). The CDR3 consists of 16 residues. Germline CDR1 and CDR2: SGHDT and YYEEEE. Trimming removed 1 base from V and 4 bases from J, with 14 bases in between. CDR3 bases: TGTGCCAGCAGCTTGAATGGGGGAGGTGGCACCGGGGAGCTGTTTTTT. Translating it yields CASSLNGGGGTGELFF. Based on the CDR3 plus reference TRBV5-6 and TRBJ2-2, the full variable domain is DAGVTQSPTHLIKTRGQQVTLRCSPKSGHDTVSWYQQALGQGPQFIFQYYEEEERQRGNFPDRFSGHQFPNYSSELNVNALLLGDSALYLCASSLNGGGGTGELFFGEGSRLTVL.

The rearrangement links TRBV30 to TRBJ2-7, with TRBD1 as a possible D gene (6 bases). The germline CDR1 and CDR2 sequences are GTSNPN and SVGIG (reference sequence). This CDR3 contains 15 residues. V dropped 0 bases and J dropped 2 bases, with 14 bases sitting between them. CDR3 loop: CAWSVGAHPTYEQYF. CDR3 DNA: TGTGCCTGGAGTGTGGGGGCCCACCCCACCTACGAGCAGTACTTC.

The J gene is TRBJ2-5, the V gene TRBV7-3, with D unresolved. The length of the CDR3 is 16 residues. Looked up from germline, CDR1 is SGHTA and CDR2 is FQGTGA. Trimming cost V 1 base and J 4 bases, with 16 bases left between them. CDR3 protein: CASSLSPSEFGETQYF. The CDR3 DNA reads as TGTGCCAGCAGCTTAAGTCCAAGCGAATTCGGAGAGACCCAGTACTTC.

The chain links TRBV7-8 to TRBJ1-1; TRBD1 agrees at 7 bases. Germline V gene sequence: CDR1 SGHVS, CDR2 FQNEAQ. This CDR3 has 15 residues. Germline trimming cut 3 bases from V and 6 bases from J; bases unmatched to any gene: 10. The CDR3 DNA sequence: TGTGCCAGCAGCTTGACAGGGTTAGATGTCGCTGAAGCTTTCTTT. Protein product: CASSLTGLDVAEAFF.

The V and J genes are TRBV12-5 and TRBJ1-1, with 8 bases matching TRBD1. The CDR3 covers 15 residues. The germline CDR1 and CDR2 sequences are LGHNT and FRNRAP. V dropped 1 base and J dropped 1; count of bases not matched to a gene: 2. In nucleotides, the CDR3 is TGTGCTAGTGGTTTGGCCGGACAGGGGAACACTGAAGCTTTCTTT. Translating gives CASGLAGQGNTEAFF. Combining the CDR3 with reference TRBV12-5 and TRBJ1-1 gives the whole variable domain DARVTQTPRHKVTEMGQEVTMRCQPILGHNTVFWYRQTMMQGLELLAYFRNRAPLDDSGMPKDRFSAEMPDATLATLKIQPSEPRDSAVYFCASGLAGQGNTEAFFGQGTRLTVV.

This clone has a single count. This chain joins TRBV7-9 and TRBJ2-7, with 9 bases lining up with TRBD2. The germline V gene has CDR1 SEHNR and CDR2 FQNEAQ (reference sequence). The length of the CDR3 is 16 residues. Losses at the gene ends were 2 bases for V and 6 bases for J; bases not matched to a gene: 11. Here the CDR3 reads CASSLRTSDQPVEQYF. The DNA for the CDR3 is TGTGCCAGCAGCTTAAGGACTAGCGACCAACCAGTCGAGCAGTACTTC.

The gene calls are TRBV9 and TRBJ2-2, with D perhaps TRBD2 (6 bases). The CDR3 consists of 16 residues. CDR1 and CDR2 from the germline V gene are SGDLS and YYNGEE. Between the trimmed V and J ends, which lost 4 bases and 1 base, there was a span of 14 bases. This CDR3 is CASSPRGAGNTGELFF. CDR3 bases: TGTGCCAGCAGCCCCCGCGGGGCGGGGAACACCGGGGAGCTGTTTTTT. Based on the CDR3 plus reference TRBV9 and TRBJ2-2, the full variable domain is DSGVTQTPKHLITATGQRVTLRCSPRSGDLSVYWYQQSLDQGLQFLIQYYNGEERAKGNILERFSAQQFPDLHSELNLSSLELGDSALYFCASSPRGAGNTGELFFGEGSRLTVL.